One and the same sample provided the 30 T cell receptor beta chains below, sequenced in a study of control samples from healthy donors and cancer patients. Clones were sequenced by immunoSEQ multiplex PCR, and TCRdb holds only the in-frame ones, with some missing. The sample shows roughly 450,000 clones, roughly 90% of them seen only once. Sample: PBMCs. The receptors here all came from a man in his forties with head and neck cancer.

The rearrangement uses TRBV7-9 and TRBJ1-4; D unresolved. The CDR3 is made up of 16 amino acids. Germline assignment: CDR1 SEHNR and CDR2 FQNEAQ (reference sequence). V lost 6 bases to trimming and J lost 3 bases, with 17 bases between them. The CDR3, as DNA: TGTGCCAGCAGACCGGCAGGCGAAATACCTAATGAAAAACTGTTTTTT. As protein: CASRPAGEIPNEKLFF.

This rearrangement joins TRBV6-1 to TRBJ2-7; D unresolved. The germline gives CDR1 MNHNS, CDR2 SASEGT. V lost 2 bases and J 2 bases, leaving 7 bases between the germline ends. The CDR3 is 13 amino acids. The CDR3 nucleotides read TGTGCCAGCAGTGAACCAGTAACCTACGAGCAGTACTTC. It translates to CASSEPVTYEQYF.

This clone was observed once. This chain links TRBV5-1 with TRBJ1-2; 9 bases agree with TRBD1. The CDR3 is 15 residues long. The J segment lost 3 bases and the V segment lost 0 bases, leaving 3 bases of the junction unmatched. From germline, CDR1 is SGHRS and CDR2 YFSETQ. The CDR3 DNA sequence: TGCGCCAGCAGCTTGGGGGGACAGGGCCACTATGGCTACACCTTC. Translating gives CASSLGGQGHYGYTF.

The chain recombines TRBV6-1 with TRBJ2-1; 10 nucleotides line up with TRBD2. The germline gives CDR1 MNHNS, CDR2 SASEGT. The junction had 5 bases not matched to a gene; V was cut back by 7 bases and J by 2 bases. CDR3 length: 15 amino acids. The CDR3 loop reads CASTRTSGAYNEQFF. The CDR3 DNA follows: TGTGCCAGCACTCGAACTAGCGGGGCCTACAATGAGCAGTTCTTC.

The CDR3 DNA is TGTGCCAGCAGCCCCCGGGACAGGGCCTACTACGAGCAGTACTTC. Residues: CASSPRDRAYYEQYF. This chain connects TRBV28 to TRBJ2-7, with 9 bases that match TRBD1. CDR1 is MDHEN and CDR2 is SYDVKM in the germline V gene. Unmatched junction bases numbered 9, after V lost 6 bases and J lost 3 bases. The CDR3 has 15 residues.

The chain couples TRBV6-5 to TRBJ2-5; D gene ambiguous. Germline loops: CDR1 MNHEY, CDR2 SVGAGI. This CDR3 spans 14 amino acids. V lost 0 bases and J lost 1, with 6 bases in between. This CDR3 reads CASSYSILQETQYF. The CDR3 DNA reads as TGTGCCAGCAGTTACTCGATCCTCCAAGAGACCCAGTACTTC.

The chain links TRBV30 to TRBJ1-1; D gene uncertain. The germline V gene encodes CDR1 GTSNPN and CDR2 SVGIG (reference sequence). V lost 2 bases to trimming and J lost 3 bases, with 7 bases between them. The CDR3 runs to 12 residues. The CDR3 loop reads CAWSSGDTEAFF. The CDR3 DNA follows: TGTGCCTGGAGTTCCGGGGACACTGAAGCTTTCTTT. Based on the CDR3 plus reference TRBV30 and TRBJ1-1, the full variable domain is SQTIHQWPATLVQPVGSPLSLECTVEGTSNPNLYWYRQAAGRGLQLLFYSVGIGQISSEVPQNLSASRPQDRQFILSSKKLLLSDSGFYLCAWSSGDTEAFFGQGTRLTVV.

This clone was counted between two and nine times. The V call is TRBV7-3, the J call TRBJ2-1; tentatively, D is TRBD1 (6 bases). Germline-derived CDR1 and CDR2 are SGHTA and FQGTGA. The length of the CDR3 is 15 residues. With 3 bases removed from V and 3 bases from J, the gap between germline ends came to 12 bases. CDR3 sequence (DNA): TGTGCCAGCAGCTTGAGGGGGTACATCTACAATGAGCAGTTCTTC. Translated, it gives CASSLRGYIYNEQFF.

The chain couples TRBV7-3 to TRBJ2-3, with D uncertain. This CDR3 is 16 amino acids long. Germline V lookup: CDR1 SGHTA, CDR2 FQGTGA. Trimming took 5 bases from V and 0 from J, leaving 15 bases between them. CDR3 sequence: CASSLGQYASTDTQYF. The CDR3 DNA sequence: TGTGCCAGCAGCCTGGGCCAGTACGCTAGCACAGATACGCAGTATTTT.

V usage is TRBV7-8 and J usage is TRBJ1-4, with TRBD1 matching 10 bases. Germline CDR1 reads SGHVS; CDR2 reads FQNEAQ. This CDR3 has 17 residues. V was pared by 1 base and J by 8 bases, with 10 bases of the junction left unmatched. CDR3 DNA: TGTGCCAGCAGCTTAGAGAGCCCCGGGACAGGGGAAGAAAAACTGTTTTTT. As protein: CASSLESPGTGEEKLFF.

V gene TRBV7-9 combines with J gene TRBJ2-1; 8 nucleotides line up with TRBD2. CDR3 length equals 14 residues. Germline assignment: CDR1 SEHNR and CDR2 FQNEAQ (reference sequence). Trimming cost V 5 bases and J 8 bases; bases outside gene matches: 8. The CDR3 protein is CASSPSGSLDEQFF. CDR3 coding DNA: TGTGCCAGCAGCCCGAGCGGGAGTTTGGATGAGCAGTTCTTC.

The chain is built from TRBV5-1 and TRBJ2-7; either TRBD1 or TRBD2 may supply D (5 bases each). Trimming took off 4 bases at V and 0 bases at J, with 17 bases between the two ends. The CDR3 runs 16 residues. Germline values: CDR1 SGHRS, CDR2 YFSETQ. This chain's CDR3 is CASSPKRDAASYEQYF. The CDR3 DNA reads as TGCGCCAGCAGCCCCAAGAGGGACGCGGCCTCCTACGAGCAGTACTTC.

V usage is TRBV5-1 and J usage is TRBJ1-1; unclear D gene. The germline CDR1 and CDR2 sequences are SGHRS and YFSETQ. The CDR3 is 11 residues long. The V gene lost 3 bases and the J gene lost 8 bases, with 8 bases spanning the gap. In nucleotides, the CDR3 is TGCGCCAGCAGCTCGGACCGAGAAGCTTTCTTT. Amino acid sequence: CASSSDREAFF.

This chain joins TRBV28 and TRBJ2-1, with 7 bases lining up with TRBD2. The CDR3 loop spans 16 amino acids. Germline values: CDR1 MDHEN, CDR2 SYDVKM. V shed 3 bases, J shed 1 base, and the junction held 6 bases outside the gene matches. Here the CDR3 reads CASSFWSSGSYNEQFF. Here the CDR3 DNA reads TGTGCCAGCAGTTTTTGGTCTAGCGGATCCTACAATGAGCAGTTCTTC. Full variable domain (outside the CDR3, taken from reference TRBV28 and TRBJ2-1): DVKVTQSSRYLVKRTGEKVFLECVQDMDHENMFWYRQDPGLGLRLIYFSYDVKMKEKGDIPEGYSVSREKKERFSLILESASTNQTSMYLCASSFWSSGSYNEQFFGPGTRLTVL.

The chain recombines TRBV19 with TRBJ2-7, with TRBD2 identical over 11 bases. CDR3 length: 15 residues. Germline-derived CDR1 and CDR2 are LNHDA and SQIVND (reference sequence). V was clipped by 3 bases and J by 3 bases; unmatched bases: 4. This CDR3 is CASSIPGTSGYEQYF. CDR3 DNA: TGTGCCAGTAGTATTCCCGGGACTAGCGGCTACGAGCAGTACTTC.

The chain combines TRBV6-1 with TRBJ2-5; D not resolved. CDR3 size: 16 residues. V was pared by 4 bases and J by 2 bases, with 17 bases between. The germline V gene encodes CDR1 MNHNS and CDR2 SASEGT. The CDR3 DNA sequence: TGTGCCAGCAGTGGGGTAGTTAGGGCACTACAAGAGACCCAGTACTTC. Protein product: CASSGVVRALQETQYF.

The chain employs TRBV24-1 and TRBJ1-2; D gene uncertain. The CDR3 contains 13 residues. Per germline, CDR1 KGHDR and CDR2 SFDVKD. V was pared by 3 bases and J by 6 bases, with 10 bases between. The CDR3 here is CATSDAGIHGYTF. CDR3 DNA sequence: TGTGCCACCAGTGATGCGGGGATCCATGGCTACACCTTC.

The CDR3 nucleotides read TGCAGCGTCTTTCGACAGAACTGGGAGGACTATGGCTACACCTTC. Amino acids: CSVFRQNWEDYGYTF. The rearrangement uses TRBV29-1 and TRBJ1-2; D might be TRBD1 (5 bases). The CDR3 contains 15 residues. Trimming cost V 6 bases and J 3 bases, with 20 bases left between them. Germline V gives CDR1 SQVTM, CDR2 ANQGSEA.

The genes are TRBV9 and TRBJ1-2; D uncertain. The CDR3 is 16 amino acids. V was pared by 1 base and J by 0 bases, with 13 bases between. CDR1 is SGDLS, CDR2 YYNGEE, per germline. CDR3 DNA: TGTGCCAGCAGCGTACTCTCGGAACATTCTAACTATGGCTACACCTTC. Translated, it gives CASSVLSEHSNYGYTF.

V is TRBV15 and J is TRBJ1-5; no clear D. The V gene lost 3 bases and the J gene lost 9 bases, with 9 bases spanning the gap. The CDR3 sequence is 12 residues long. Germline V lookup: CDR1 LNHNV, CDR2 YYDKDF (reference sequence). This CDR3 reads CATSRSRAPQHF. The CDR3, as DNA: TGTGCCACCAGCAGGTCTCGCGCGCCCCAGCATTTT.

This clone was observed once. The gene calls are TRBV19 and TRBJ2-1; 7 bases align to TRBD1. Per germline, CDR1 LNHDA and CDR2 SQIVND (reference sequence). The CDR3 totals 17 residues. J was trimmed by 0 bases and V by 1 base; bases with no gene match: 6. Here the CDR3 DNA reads TGTGCCAGTAGTATAGTGCTCACAGGGGTCTCCTACAATGAGCAGTTCTTC. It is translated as CASSIVLTGVSYNEQFF.

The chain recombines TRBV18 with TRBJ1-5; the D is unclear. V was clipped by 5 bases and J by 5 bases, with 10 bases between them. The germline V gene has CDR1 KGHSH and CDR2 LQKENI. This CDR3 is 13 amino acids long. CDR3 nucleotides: TGTGCCAGCTCAGTGCAGGAGTATCAGCCCCAGCATTTT. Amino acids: CASSVQEYQPQHF. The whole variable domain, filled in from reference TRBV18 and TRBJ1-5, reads NAGVMQNPRHLVRRRGQEARLRCSPMKGHSHVYWYRQLPEEGLKFMVYLQKENIIDESGMPKERFSAEFPKEGPSILRIQQVVRGDSAAYFCASSVQEYQPQHFGDGTRLSIL.

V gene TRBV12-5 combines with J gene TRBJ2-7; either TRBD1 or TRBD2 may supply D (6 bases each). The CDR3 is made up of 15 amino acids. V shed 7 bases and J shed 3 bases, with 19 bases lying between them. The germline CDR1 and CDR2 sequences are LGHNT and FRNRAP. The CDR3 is CASAPLGGVGYEQYF. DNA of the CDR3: TGTGCTAGTGCCCCTTTGGGGGGCGTGGGCTACGAGCAGTACTTC. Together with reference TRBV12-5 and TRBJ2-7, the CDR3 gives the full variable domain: DARVTQTPRHKVTEMGQEVTMRCQPILGHNTVFWYRQTMMQGLELLAYFRNRAPLDDSGMPKDRFSAEMPDATLATLKIQPSEPRDSAVYFCASAPLGGVGYEQYFGPGTRLTVT.

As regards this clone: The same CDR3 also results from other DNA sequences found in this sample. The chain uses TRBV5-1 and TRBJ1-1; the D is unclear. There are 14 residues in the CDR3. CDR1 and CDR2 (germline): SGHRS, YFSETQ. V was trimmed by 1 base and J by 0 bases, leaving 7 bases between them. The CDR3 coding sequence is TGCGCCAGCAGCTTGTTGACGGTGAACACTGAAGCTTTCTTT. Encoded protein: CASSLLTVNTEAFF.

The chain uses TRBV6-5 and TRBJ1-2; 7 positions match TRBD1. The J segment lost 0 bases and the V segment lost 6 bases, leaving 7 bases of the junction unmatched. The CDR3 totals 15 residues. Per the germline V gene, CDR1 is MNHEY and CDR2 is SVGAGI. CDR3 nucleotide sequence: TGTGCCAGCAGGGAGGGGGACAGCTCTAACTATGGCTACACCTTC. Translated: CASREGDSSNYGYTF.

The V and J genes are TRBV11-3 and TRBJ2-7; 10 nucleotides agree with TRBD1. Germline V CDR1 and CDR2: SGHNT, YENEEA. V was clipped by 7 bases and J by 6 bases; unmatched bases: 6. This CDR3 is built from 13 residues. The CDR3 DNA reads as TGTGCCAGCAAAGGGACAGGGGCCCCCGAGCAGTACTTC. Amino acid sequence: CASKGTGAPEQYF.

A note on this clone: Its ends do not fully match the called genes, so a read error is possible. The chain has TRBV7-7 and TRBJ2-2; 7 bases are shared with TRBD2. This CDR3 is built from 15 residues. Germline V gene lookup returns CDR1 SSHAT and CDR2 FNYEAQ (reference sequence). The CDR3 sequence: CASSLGRGEGGELFF. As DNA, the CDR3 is TGTGCTAGCAGTCTGGGGAGGGGAGAAGGAGGGGAGCTGTTTTTT.

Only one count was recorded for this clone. CDR3 DNA: TGTGCCAGCAGTATAGGGTACCCTCGCTCCCTCAATCAGCCCCAGCATTTT. This sequence encodes CASSIGYPRSLNQPQHF. The chain links TRBV27 to TRBJ1-5, with D uncertain. The CDR3 consists of 17 residues. Germline V gives CDR1 MNHEY, CDR2 SMNVEV (reference sequence). V gave up 5 bases and J gave up 3 bases, with 20 bases separating them.

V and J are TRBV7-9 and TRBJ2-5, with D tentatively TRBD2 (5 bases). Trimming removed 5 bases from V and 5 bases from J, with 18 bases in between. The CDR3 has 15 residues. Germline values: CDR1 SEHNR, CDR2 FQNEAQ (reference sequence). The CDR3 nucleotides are TGTGCCAGCAGCCCCCGGGGTAGCGTTGCGGAGACCCAGTACTTC. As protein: CASSPRGSVAETQYF.

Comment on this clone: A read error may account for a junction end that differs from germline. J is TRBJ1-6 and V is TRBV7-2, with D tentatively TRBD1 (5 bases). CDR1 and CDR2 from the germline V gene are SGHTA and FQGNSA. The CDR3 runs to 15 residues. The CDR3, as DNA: TGTGCCAGCAGCGTAGCGGTGGGGGGGGATTCACCCCTCCACTTT. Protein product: CASSVAVGGDSPLHF. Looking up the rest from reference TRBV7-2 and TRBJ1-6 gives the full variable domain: GAGVSQSPSNKVTEKGKDVELRCDPISGHTALYWYRQSLGQGLEFLIYFQGNSAPDKSGLPSDRFSAERTGGSVSTLTIQRTQQEDSAVYLCASSVAVGGDSPLHFGNGTRLTVT.